Following are 8 T cell receptor beta chains from one sample sequenced in a study of human T cells and chemical hapten exposure. The total RNA was obtained from whole blood that was not fractionated. TCRdb used MiXCR to reprocess the 5' RACE reads, holding one entry per CDR3 protein. Counted here are more than 140,000 distinct CDR3 sequences, about 4% occurring once; the ten biggest clones make up around 1.5%. Receptor source: a female donor in good health.

This clonotype came up many times. This chain connects TRBV24-1 to TRBJ2-3, with no clear D. This CDR3 contains 17 residues. CDR1 and CDR2 from the germline V gene are KGHDR and SFDVKD. The V and J ends lost 4 bases and 0 bases respectively, with 16 bases between them. The CDR3 sequence: CATSDMKAESSTDTQYF. DNA of the CDR3: TGTGCCACCAGTGACATGAAGGCGGAGTCTAGCACAGATACGCAGTATTTT.

In its sample, this clonotype was seen many times. This chain uses TRBV20-1 with TRBJ2-1; 7 bases are shared with TRBD2. V gave up 3 bases and J gave up 0 bases; unmatched junction bases: 11. The CDR3 is made up of 17 amino acids. The germline V gene encodes CDR1 DFQATT and CDR2 SNEGSKA (reference sequence). The CDR3: CSASQISSGRSYNEQFF. The DNA of the CDR3 is TGCAGTGCTAGCCAAATATCTAGCGGCCGCTCCTACAATGAGCAGTTCTTC.

The rearrangement uses TRBV6-6 and TRBJ2-1; TRBD1 agrees at 7 bases. J lost 8 bases, V lost 5 bases, and 15 bases had no gene match. The CDR3 length is 16 residues. The germline V gene encodes CDR1 MNHNY and CDR2 SVGAGI (reference sequence). CDR3 in DNA: TGTGCCAGCAGTCCATCGTTGCGGACAGGCCTTGATGAGCAGTTCTTC. Amino acid sequence: CASSPSLRTGLDEQFF.

The J gene is TRBJ1-6, the V gene TRBV10-3; the D gene is possibly TRBD1 (5 bases). CDR3 length: 14 amino acids. Germline V gene lookup returns CDR1 ENHRY and CDR2 SYGVKD. Trimming stripped 2 bases from V and 8 bases from J, with 10 bases between. The CDR3 DNA sequence: TGTGCCATCAGTGAGATGGACATAGATTCACCCCTCCACTTT. Protein sequence: CAISEMDIDSPLHF.

With regard to this clonotype: At one boundary the junction diverges from the germline segment, which might be a read error. The chain couples TRBV7-9 to TRBJ1-6; weak D call: TRBD1 (6 bases). CDR1 SEHNR and CDR2 FQNEAQ come from the germline V gene (reference sequence). The CDR3 spans 17 residues. The CDR3 is CASSLVGQRSYNSPLNF. The DNA of the CDR3 is TGTGCCAGCAGCTTAGTTGGACAGCGCTCCTATAATTCCCCCCTCAACTTT.

This chain connects TRBV28 to TRBJ2-5; D is undetermined. V was trimmed by 4 bases and J by 5 bases, leaving 5 bases between them. The CDR3 is 11 amino acids. Germline V gives CDR1 MDHEN, CDR2 SYDVKM. The CDR3: CASSCMETQYF. In DNA, the CDR3 is TGTGCCAGCAGTTGTATGGAGACCCAGTACTTC.

This clonotype was detected ten times or more. This sequence joins TRBV28 and TRBJ2-1; a weak D match, TRBD2 (5 bases). CDR3 size: 12 residues. Deletions cut 8 bases from V and 4 bases from J, with 9 bases between. The germline gives CDR1 MDHEN, CDR2 SYDVKM. CDR3 nucleotide sequence: TGTGCCAGCTGGACGGGGTACAATGAGCAGTTCTTC. Residues: CASWTGYNEQFF. The whole variable domain, filled in from reference TRBV28 and TRBJ2-1, reads DVKVTQSSRYLVKRTGEKVFLECVQDMDHENMFWYRQDPGLGLRLIYFSYDVKMKEKGDIPEGYSVSREKKERFSLILESASTNQTSMYLCASWTGYNEQFFGPGTRLTVL.

The chain carries TRBV5-1 and TRBJ2-5, with TRBD2 matching 14 bases. In germline, CDR1 is SGHRS, CDR2 YFSETQ. Trimming at V came to 3 bases and at J to 4 bases, leaving 8 bases not matched to a gene. The CDR3 consists of 17 residues. This CDR3 reads CASSSGLAGGSGETQYF. The CDR3 nucleotides read TGCGCCAGCAGCTCCGGACTAGCGGGGGGATCGGGAGAGACCCAGTACTTC.